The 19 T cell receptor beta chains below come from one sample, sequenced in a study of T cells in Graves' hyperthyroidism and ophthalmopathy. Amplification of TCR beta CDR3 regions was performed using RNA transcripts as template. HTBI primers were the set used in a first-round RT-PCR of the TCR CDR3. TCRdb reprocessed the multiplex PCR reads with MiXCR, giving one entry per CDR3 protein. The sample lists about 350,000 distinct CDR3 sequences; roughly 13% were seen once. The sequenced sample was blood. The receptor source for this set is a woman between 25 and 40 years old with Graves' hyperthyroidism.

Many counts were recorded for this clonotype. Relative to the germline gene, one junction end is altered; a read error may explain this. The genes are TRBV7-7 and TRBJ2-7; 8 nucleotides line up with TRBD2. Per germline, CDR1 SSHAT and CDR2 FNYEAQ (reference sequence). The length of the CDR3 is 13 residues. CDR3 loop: CASSRGLADEQYF. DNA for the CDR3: TGTGCTAGCAGCCGCGGACTAGCCGACGAGCAGTACTTC.

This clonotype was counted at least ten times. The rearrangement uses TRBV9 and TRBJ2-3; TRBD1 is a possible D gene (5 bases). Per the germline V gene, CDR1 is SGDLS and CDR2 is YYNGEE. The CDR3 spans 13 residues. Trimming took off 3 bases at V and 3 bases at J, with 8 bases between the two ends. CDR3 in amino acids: CASSAGITDTQYF. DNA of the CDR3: TGTGCCAGCAGCGCAGGGATAACAGATACGCAGTATTTT.

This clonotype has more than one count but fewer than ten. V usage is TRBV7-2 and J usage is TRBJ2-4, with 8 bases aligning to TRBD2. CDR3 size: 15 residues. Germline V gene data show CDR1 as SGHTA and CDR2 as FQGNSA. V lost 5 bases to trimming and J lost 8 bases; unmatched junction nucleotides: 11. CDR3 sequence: CASSPPLAGSHIQYF. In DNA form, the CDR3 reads TGTGCCAGCAGCCCCCCTTTAGCGGGATCTCACATTCAGTACTTC. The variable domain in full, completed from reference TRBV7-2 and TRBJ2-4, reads GAGVSQSPSNKVTEKGKDVELRCDPISGHTALYWYRQSLGQGLEFLIYFQGNSAPDKSGLPSDRFSAERTGGSVSTLTIQRTQQEDSAVYLCASSPPLAGSHIQYFGAGTRLSVL.

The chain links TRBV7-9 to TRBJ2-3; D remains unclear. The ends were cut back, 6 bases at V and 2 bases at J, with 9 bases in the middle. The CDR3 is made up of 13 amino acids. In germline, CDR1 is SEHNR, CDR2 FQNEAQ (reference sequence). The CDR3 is CASRPTNTDTQYF. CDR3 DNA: TGTGCCAGCAGACCTACGAACACAGATACGCAGTATTTT.

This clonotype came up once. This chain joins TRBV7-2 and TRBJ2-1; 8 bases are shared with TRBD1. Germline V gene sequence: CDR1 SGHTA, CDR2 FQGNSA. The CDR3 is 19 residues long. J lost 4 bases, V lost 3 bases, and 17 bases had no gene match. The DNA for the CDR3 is TGTGCCAGCAGCTTGGACAGGGATGGAGTATTAACTCGGTACAATGAGCAGTTCTTC. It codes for CASSLDRDGVLTRYNEQFF.

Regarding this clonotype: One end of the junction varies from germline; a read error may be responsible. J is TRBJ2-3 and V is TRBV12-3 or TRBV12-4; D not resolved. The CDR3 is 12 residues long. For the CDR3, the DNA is TGTGCCGGCAGCACCAACGGTGATACGCAGTATTTT. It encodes CAGSTNGDTQYF.

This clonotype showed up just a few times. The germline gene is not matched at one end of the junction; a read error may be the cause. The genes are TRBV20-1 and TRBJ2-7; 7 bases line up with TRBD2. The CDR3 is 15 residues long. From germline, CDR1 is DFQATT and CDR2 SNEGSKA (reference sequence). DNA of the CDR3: TGCGGTGCTAGAGATCTAGCGGAAGTCACCTACGAGCAGTACTTC. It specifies CGARDLAEVTYEQYF.

The CDR3 DNA reads TGTGCCAGCAGCCTCCTCCGGACAGGGCGAGCTTTCTTT. Its protein is CASSLLRTGRAFF. This chain joins TRBV14 and TRBJ1-1; 8 bases agree with TRBD1. The CDR3 is made up of 13 amino acids. The V and J ends lost 4 bases and 10 bases, in that order; junction bases with no gene match: 8. The V gene's germline CDR1 is SGHDN and CDR2 FVKESK. Full variable domain (rest looked up from reference TRBV14 and TRBJ1-1): EAGVTQFPSHSVIEKGQTVTLRCDPISGHDNLYWYRRVMGKEIKFLLHFVKESKQDESGMPNNRFLAERTGGTYSTLKVQPAELEDSGVYFCASSLLRTGRAFFGQGTRLTVV.

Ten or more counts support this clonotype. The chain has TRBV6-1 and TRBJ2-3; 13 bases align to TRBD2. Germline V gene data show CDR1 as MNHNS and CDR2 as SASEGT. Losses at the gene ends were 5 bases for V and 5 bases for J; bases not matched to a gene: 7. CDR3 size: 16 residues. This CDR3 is CASSRTSGRGLDTQYF. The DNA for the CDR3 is TGTGCCAGCAGTCGGACTAGCGGGAGAGGACTAGATACGCAGTATTTT.

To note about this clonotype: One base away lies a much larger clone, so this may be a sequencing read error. The CDR3 spells CASSDQAPDTQYF. CDR3 coding DNA: TGTGCCAGCAGTGATCAGGCGCCAGATACGCAGTATTTT. This chain uses TRBV2 with TRBJ2-3; D gene unclear. The CDR3 sequence is 13 residues long. Germline CDR1 SNHLY, CDR2 FYNNEI. V lost 3 bases and J 4 bases, leaving 8 bases between the germline ends.

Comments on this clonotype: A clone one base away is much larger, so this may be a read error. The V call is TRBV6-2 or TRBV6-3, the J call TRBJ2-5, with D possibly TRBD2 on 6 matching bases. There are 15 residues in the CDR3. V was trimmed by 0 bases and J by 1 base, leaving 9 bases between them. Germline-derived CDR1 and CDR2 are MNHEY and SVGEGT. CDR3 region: CASSYSGGFQETQYF. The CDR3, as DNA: TGTGCCAGCAGTTACTCGGGGGGTTTCCAAGAGACCCAGTACTTC.

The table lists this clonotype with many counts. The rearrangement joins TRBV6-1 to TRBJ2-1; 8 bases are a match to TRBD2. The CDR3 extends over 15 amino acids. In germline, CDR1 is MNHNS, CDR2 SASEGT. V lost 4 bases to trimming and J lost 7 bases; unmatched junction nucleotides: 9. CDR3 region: CASSVISGATNEQFF. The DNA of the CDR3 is TGTGCCAGCAGTGTTATTAGCGGGGCCACTAATGAGCAGTTCTTC.

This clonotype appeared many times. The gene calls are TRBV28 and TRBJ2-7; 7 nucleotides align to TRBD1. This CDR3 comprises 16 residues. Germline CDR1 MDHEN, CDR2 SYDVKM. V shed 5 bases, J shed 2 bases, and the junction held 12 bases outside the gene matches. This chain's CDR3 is CASSPSGQDGPYEQYF. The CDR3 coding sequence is TGTGCCAGCAGTCCCTCAGGACAGGACGGCCCCTACGAGCAGTACTTC.

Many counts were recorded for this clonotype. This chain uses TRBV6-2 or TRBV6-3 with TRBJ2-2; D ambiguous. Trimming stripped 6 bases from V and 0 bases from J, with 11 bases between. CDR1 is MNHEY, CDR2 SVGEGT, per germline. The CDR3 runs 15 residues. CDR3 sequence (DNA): TGTGCCAGCAGCCCCCCAGCAGCGAACACCGGGGAGCTGTTTTTT. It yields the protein CASSPPAANTGELFF.

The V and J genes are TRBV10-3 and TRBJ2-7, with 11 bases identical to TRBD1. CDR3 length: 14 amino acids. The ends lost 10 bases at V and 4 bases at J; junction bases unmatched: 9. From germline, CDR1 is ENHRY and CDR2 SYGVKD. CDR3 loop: CATTPGTGGYEQYF. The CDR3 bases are TGTGCCACAACACCCGGGACAGGGGGTTACGAGCAGTACTTC.

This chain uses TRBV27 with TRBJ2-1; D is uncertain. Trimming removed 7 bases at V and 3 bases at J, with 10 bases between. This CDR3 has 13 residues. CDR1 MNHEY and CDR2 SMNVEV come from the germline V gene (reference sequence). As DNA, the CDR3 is TGTGCCAGCACCTTAGGCGGCTACAATGAGCAGTTCTTC. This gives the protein CASTLGGYNEQFF.

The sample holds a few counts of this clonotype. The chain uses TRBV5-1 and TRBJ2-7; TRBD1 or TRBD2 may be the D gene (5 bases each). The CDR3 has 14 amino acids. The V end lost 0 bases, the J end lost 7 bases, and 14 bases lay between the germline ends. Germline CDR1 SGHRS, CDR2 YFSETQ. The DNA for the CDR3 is TGCGCCAGCAGCTTGGTCGGGGCCCCTCGGGAGCAGTACTTC. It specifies CASSLVGAPREQYF. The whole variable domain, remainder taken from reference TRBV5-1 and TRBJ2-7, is KAGVTQTPRYLIKTRGQQVTLSCSPISGHRSVSWYQQTPGQGLQFLFEYFSETQRNKGNFPGRFSGRQFSNSRSEMNVSTLELGDSALYLCASSLVGAPREQYFGPGTRLTVT.

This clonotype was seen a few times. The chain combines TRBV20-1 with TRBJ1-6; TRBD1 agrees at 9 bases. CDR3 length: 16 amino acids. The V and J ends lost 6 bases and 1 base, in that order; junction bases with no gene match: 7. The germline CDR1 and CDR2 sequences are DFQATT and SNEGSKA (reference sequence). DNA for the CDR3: TGCAGTGCCAGGGACAGGGATAGGTCCTATAATTCACCCCTCCACTTT. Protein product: CSARDRDRSYNSPLHF.

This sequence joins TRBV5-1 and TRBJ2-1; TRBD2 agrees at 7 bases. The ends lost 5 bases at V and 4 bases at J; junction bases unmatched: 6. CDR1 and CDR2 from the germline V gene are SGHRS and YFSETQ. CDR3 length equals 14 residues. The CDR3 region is CASSVREVYNEQFF. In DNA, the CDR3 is TGCGCCAGCAGTGTCCGGGAGGTGTACAATGAGCAGTTCTTC.